The clone carrying this T cell receptor (beta chain) was observed a few times. This specimen comes from a study of identical twins. With template switching, a universal primer site was added, and the cDNA carried unique molecular identifiers. TCRdb redid the calling of the 5' RACE reads with MiXCR, one entry per CDR3 protein. The table records just under 550,000 distinct CDR3 sequences, approximately 16% of them present only once. Everyone who donated was a healthy Caucasian. These data were likewise used in another study, on yellow fever vaccine responses in identical twins.

The sample was CD4+ T cells sorted from blood. This TCR came from a woman between 18 and 29 years old in good health.

The CDR3: CASTRSLNRNEGNTIYF. In DNA form, the CDR3 reads TGTGCCAGCACCCGAAGCCTCAACAGAAACGAGGGAAACACCATATATTTT. The gene calls are TRBV6-1 and TRBJ1-3; D uncertain. CDR1 is MNHNS and CDR2 is SASEGT in the germline V gene. The CDR3 spans 17 residues. Deletions cut 7 bases from V and 4 bases from J, with 23 bases between.